This TCR beta chain emerged from a study of shared clonotypes between healthy human individuals. Only in-frame clones appear in the TCRdb table, and some are missing; sequencing was by immunoSEQ multiplex PCR. The sample lists around 2,000,000 clones, 90% to 95% seen once, with 1.5% to 2% in the top ten. CD45RO-negative, CCR7-positively selected cells formed the naive CD8 fraction, excluding terminally differentiated effector memory CD45RA+ cells. The study's findings and limits: The study drew on few donors, limiting represented genetic and exposure-history diversity.

As concerns this clone: Its antigen is unidentified.

The CDR3 spans 15 residues. The germline V gene encodes CDR1 SEHNR and CDR2 FQNEAQ (reference sequence). V gave up 3 bases and J gave up 4 bases, with 15 bases separating them. The specimen sequenced was naive CD8+ T cells from PBMCs. This chain connects TRBV7-9 to TRBJ1-1; D might be TRBD1 (6 bases). The sequence came from a young man in good health. Some clones in this sample may be carry-over from other donors' samples. This CDR3 reads CASSFGSPGATEAFF. The CDR3 bases are TGTGCCAGCAGCTTCGGTTCACCGGGGGCCACTGAAGCTTTCTTT.